One and the same sample provided the 4 T cell receptor beta chains below, sequenced in a study of CXCR3-negative and CXCR3-positive naive CD8 T cells. The study's findings and limits: More hydrophobic TRB CDR3s were found in CXCR3-positive naive cells than in CXCR3-negative naive cells.

5' RACE with UMI labels generated the TRB cDNA libraries. TCRdb re-called the 5' RACE reads and shows each CDR3 protein once, DNA omitted. This table lists some 150,000 distinct CDR3 sequences. Their specific antigens are unknown. The sequenced sample was naive CXCR3+ CD8+ T cells from blood. Subset defined: CD45RO-CCR7+CD27+CD95- naive CD8+ T cells expressing CXCR3 (TNR3+). Receptors were obtained from a human donor in good health. Some clones in this sample may be carry-over from other donors' samples.

J is TRBJ2-2 and V is TRBV6-6; the TCRdb D gene call, TRBD1, has no DNA to confirm it. Germline assignment: CDR1 MNHNY and CDR2 SVGAGI (reference sequence). CDR3 length: 15 residues. CDR3 loop: CASSLSGGSTGELFF.

The chain combines TRBV29-1 with TRBJ2-7; TCRdb selects TRBD1, and the lack of DNA leaves this call unchecked. The germline gives CDR1 SQVTM, CDR2 ANQGSEA. CDR3 size: 14 residues. The CDR3 sequence: CSVVPWDRSYEQYF.

The CDR3 region is CASSYPYEGAFIQTQYF. The rearrangement uses TRBV28 and TRBJ2-5; the TCRdb D gene call, TRBD1, has no DNA to confirm it. Per the germline V gene, CDR1 is MDHEN and CDR2 is SYDVKM. CDR3 length: 17 residues. Full variable domain (missing parts from reference TRBV28 and TRBJ2-5): DVKVTQSSRYLVKRTGEKVFLECVQDMDHENMFWYRQDPGLGLRLIYFSYDVKMKEKGDIPEGYSVSREKKERFSLILESASTNQTSMYLCASSYPYEGAFIQTQYFGPGTRLLVL.

The CDR3 loop reads CAGGGYTEAFF. The chain combines TRBV30 with TRBJ1-1. The V gene's germline CDR1 is GTSNPN and CDR2 SVGIG (reference sequence). CDR3 length: 11 residues. The whole variable domain, remainder taken from reference TRBV30 and TRBJ1-1, is SQTIHQWPATLVQPVGSPLSLECTVEGTSNPNLYWYRQAAGRGLQLLFYSVGIGQISSEVPQNLSASRPQDRQFILSSKKLLLSDSGFYLCAGGGYTEAFFGQGTRLTVV.